This T cell receptor beta chain was recovered during a study of monozygotic twins with inflammatory bowel disease. The CDR3 covers 17 residues. In germline, CDR1 is DFQATT, CDR2 SNEGSKA (reference sequence). TCRdb reprocessed the 5' RACE reads; each CDR3 protein has one entry and no DNA is given. The repertoire table contains fewer than 200,000 distinct CDR3 sequences. In the case of this clonotype: Its target is not known.

Overall study results and limits: Varied immunosuppressive treatments among patients may have increased repertoire variability. T cell subtypes were not distinguishable in this analysis.

Sequenced: blood. This TCR derives from a human donor with ulcerative colitis or Crohn's disease, or a healthy co-twin of an affected twin (not recorded which). The genes are TRBV20-1 and TRBJ1-1; TCRdb's D call, TRBD1, is unchecked because there is no DNA. CDR3 sequence reads: CSASPYVAGSMNTEAFF.